Listed below are T cell receptor beta chains from one sample, sequenced in a study of blood T cell dynamics during melanoma immunotherapy. Measured with immunoSEQ multiplex PCR; TCRdb has only the in-frame clones, and not every one. The sample yields around 16,000 clones, approximately 90% seen once. The starting material was blood, obtained from a patient treated with checkpoint blockade. Every receptor here comes from a human donor with melanoma. Each CDR3 is given without its conserved first and last residue. Not every row has a clone size; where given, it reads once, few, many or a size class.

abundance,v_gene,j_gene,CDR3aa
.,TRBV7-6,TRBJ1-1,ATSLRGQNPEAF
.,TRBV7-8,TRBJ2-1,ASSTRQGSSYNEQF
.,TRBV7-2,TRBJ2-1,ASSLATTRYNEQF
.,TRBV30,TRBJ1-6,AWSLDRFYSPLH
.,TRBV2,TRBJ1-1,ASTRGGTDTEAF
.,TRBV5-6,TRBJ2-2,ASSLRRRGTGELF
once,TRBV28,TRBJ1-1,ASSPPRGGQGSRGATEAF
once,TRBV5-1,TRBJ2-3,ASSLGPSSTDTQY
.,TRBV5-1,TRBJ1-1,ASSSRGAMNTEAF
few,TRBV7-3,TRBJ2-2,ASSLTRDIGELF
.,TRBV18,TRBJ1-4,ASSPPEGLGEKLF
.,TRBV18,TRBJ1-2,ASSPVGQGDYGYT
once,TRBV9,TRBJ1-2,ASSEGQPGRGYGYT
.,TRBV5-1,TRBJ2-3,ASSLGSTDTQY
.,TRBV7-6,TRBJ1-1,ASSLGEVTEAF
.,TRBV6-4,TRBJ2-5,ASSGDRGETQY
.,TRBV29-1,TRBJ1-2,SVDDQGIYGYT
.,TRBV19,TRBJ2-7,ASSPGLAGGYEQY
.,TRBV4-1,TRBJ2-7,ASSQEIRLSYEQY
.,TRBV4-2,TRBJ2-4,ASSQEGTQAKNIQY
.,TRBV13,TRBJ1-1,ASSNPTVNTEAF
.,TRBV6-1,TRBJ1-4,ASSSGLGEKLF
once,TRBV19,TRBJ2-6,ASSTGTGGSGANVLT
.,TRBV7-2,TRBJ2-5,ASSPGTAVETQY
.,TRBV18,TRBJ2-2,ASSPGTLNTGELF
once,TRBV7-2,TRBJ1-1,ASSTSGTQNTEAF